Described below is a single T cell receptor beta chain sequence and its context. This clonotype was observed a handful of times. No antigen is known for it. No qualities accompany the bases; no much larger clone lies one base away. Libraries were made using 5' RACE. Instrument used: Illumina HiSeq 2500. A second about 7 to 11 cycle PCR used a sample-barcoded 5' primer and a J-beta primer mix. A unique molecular identifier was introduced onto each TCR beta cDNA molecule by a template-switch 5' adaptor carrying 12 random nucleotides. At least 2.5 million CDR3-containing paired-end reads were obtained from each sample. All of the RNA was converted into first-strand cDNA using the Mint cDNA synthesis kit, with a TRBC-specific oligonucleotide serving as the primer. Following uracil-DNA glycosylase treatment, a first 18-cycle PCR with universal primers M1SS and BC2_uni_R was performed on all cDNA. In the original analysis: Each sample was normalized by randomly selecting 1 million high-quality reads, each carrying a distinct molecular identifier. Instead of being binned into consensus sequences, reads with shared molecular identifiers were discarded. MiTCR, set to a Q25 quality threshold and the strictest error-elimination algorithm, was used for CDR3 identification, clonotype clustering and error correction. A nonparametric unseen species model using Euler transformation provided a lower-bound estimate of total TCR beta diversity. TCRdb cleaned the public reads at Q25 with fastp, built clones with MiXCR and kept in-frame beta chains. Entries are consolidated by CDR3 protein sequence, retaining the most common genes and DNA. TCRdb's processing, not the authors' own work, is the source of the V and J calls. The sample data list over 500,000 distinct CDR3 sequences, and about 29% of these were observed just once. The ten top clones hold approximately 4% of the sample.

The V end loses 6 bases and the J end loses 16 bases, and a stretch of 18 bases separates them. Counted from cysteine to phenylalanine, this CDR3 has 12 amino acids. The read is trimmed to its CDR3 DNA, 36 bases read in frame from base 1. The germline V gene (reference sequence) supplies CDR1 MNHNY and CDR2 SVGAGI. This entry comes from a study of blood T cells in healthy people across ages (dated by TCRdb to between 2014 and 2017). For the wider study: Template switching captured roughly one uniquely barcoded TCR beta cDNA molecule per two T cells in model experiments. Using deep sequencing normalized with unique cDNA molecular identifiers, the study measured how TCR beta repertoire diversity changes with age. Four age groups were formed from the donors: young (average approximately 17 years), middle-aged (approximately 41), aged (62) and long-lived (about 80). For two donors (one aged 18 to 30 and one aged 80 or older), the study analyzed two additional independent replicas of 1 million unique cDNA reads from the same blood draw.

The donors were a few dozen Caucasian individuals from Russia, aged roughly 6 to 100 years, who were systemically healthy. Each donor gave approximately 10 milliliters of peripheral blood, collected into EDTA-treated Vacutainer tubes. Ficoll-Paque density-gradient centrifugation was used to isolate PBMCs, with at least 7 million obtained per sample. Trizol reagent was used to extract total RNA from the PBMCs, yielding at least 5.5 micrograms per sample. Naive CD45RAhigh/CD27high T cell percentages were measured by flow cytometry on a PBMC aliquot from every donor. What the research found in general, with its limitations: Donor CMV infection status was unknown, potentially confounding age-related changes in expanded clonotypes. As age increased, observed TCR beta diversity per million T cells dropped in a roughly linear way, and a significant reduction was already evident by age 40. Since profiling was done on bulk unsorted PBMCs, naive and antigen-experienced compartments could not be conclusively compared. The long-lived group showed more naive CD4+ T cells, fewer expanded clones and increased TCR diversity than the aged group, suggesting age selection. Estimates of total diversity based on one million sequenced T cells were considered lower bounds and underestimates. Observed TCR beta diversity correlated strongly with the percentage of naive T cells measured by flow cytometry.

The data were also submitted as part of a second study, on T cells of mothers and their children. That second publication adds: Nine systemically healthy Caucasian individuals, comprising three mothers and their six children, were included as donors. cDNA synthesis consumed the entire amount of extracted RNA, loaded at approximately 1.4 ug RNA in each 15 ul reaction. In the second PCR, the M1S primer introduced both the sample barcodes and 2-4 random nucleotides. Over 9.5 million TCR beta CDR3 reads were obtained for each mother, and 2.7 million or so reads were obtained for each child. In both related and unrelated pairs, thymic selection shapes the output of TCR recombination in a similar way, with inherited differences having only a minor effect. Normalized repertoire overlap in related mother-child pairs was always slightly higher than in unrelated mother-child pairs, but the difference was never significant. No persistent microchimeric T cell clones were found, with a detection sensitivity of approximately 100 clones per million clonotypes. In the study, deep NGS was used to compare the TCR beta repertoires of mothers and children, and features distinguishing related mother-child pairs from unrelated individuals were sought. Mothers averaged around 43 +/- 4 years of age and children averaged around 10 +/- 4 years. After adapter ligation with NEBNext reagents, the libraries were sequenced on Illumina HiSeq 2000 with 100+100 nt paired-end reads. To prevent cross-contamination, the mother and child libraries were prepared one month apart and sequenced in separate runs. Between 500,000 and 2,000,000 distinct TCR beta clonotypes were identified per donor. Naive TCR beta clonotypes were estimated from low-frequency clonotypes matched to each donor's FACS-determined naive share, without sorting.

The rearrangement combines TRBV6-6 with TRBJ1-4; the D gene is perhaps TRBD1, on 6 matching bases. The TCR was taken from a boy aged 2-9 years in good health. The sequenced sample was blood. The CDR3 region has the sequence CASRALGTRKFF. The sequenced DNA: TGTGCCAGCAGGGCCTTAGGGACACGCAAGTTTTTT.